Below, 27 T cell receptor beta chains from the same sample are listed, as sequenced in a study of blood T cell repertoires in COVID-19. TCRdb keeps only in-frame clones here, not all; method: immunoSEQ multiplex PCR. The data show about half a million clones, less than 90% seen once. The sequenced sample was PBMCs or T cells enriched from blood (not recorded which). The receptors were sampled from a woman aged 55 to 70 who had recovered from COVID-19.

The chain couples TRBV18 to TRBJ2-2; D might be TRBD1 (6 bases). CDR1 and CDR2 from the germline V gene are KGHSH and LQKENI. The CDR3 sequence is 15 residues long. The germline V and J ends were trimmed by 3 bases and 2 bases, with 10 bases remaining between them. CDR3 coding DNA: TGTGCCAGCTCACCTTGGACAGCTAACACCGGGGAGCTGTTTTTT. The encoded protein is CASSPWTANTGELFF. The variable domain in full, with the rest retrieved from reference TRBV18 and TRBJ2-2, is NAGVMQNPRHLVRRRGQEARLRCSPMKGHSHVYWYRQLPEEGLKFMVYLQKENIIDESGMPKERFSAEFPKEGPSILRIQQVVRGDSAAYFCASSPWTANTGELFFGEGSRLTVL.

The V gene is TRBV7-2, the J gene TRBJ1-1, with D tentatively TRBD1 (5 bases). The V gene lost 3 bases and the J gene lost 4 bases, with 9 bases spanning the gap. Per the germline V gene, CDR1 is SGHTA and CDR2 is FQGNSA. The CDR3 is 13 residues long. CDR3: CASSFRQSTEAFF. In DNA form, the CDR3 reads TGTGCCAGCAGCTTCCGACAGAGCACTGAAGCTTTCTTT. Supplemented by reference TRBV7-2 and TRBJ1-1, the full variable domain reads GAGVSQSPSNKVTEKGKDVELRCDPISGHTALYWYRQSLGQGLEFLIYFQGNSAPDKSGLPSDRFSAERTGGSVSTLTIQRTQQEDSAVYLCASSFRQSTEAFFGQGTRLTVV.

The rearrangement uses TRBV6-5 and TRBJ1-6; TRBD1 is a possible D gene (6 bases). V lost 5 bases, J lost 10 bases, and 15 bases lay in between. The CDR3 totals 14 residues. Germline lookup yields CDR1 MNHEY and CDR2 SVGAGI. CDR3 nucleotide sequence: TGTGCCAGCAGTCGACAGGCCCAGGGCTCACCCCTCCACTTT. Its translation: CASSRQAQGSPLHF.

The chain combines TRBV4-1 with TRBJ1-3, with D uncertain. This CDR3 spans 18 amino acids. Deletions cut 0 bases from V and 0 bases from J, with 15 bases between. The germline gives CDR1 MGHRA, CDR2 YSYEKL. CDR3 in amino acids: CASSQDKSGPVSGNTIYF. The CDR3 coding sequence is TGCGCCAGCAGCCAAGATAAGAGTGGGCCTGTCTCTGGAAACACCATATATTTT.

The gene calls are TRBV3-1 (or the pseudogene TRBV3-2) and TRBJ1-6, with unresolved D. V was trimmed by 4 bases and J by 6 bases, leaving 10 bases between them. The CDR3 totals 14 residues. Germline assignment: CDR1 LGHDT and CDR2 YNNKEL (reference sequence). The CDR3 sequence: CASSLDRSNSPLHF. As DNA, the CDR3 is TGTGCCAGCAGCCTCGATAGGAGTAATTCACCCCTCCACTTT.

V gene TRBV7-8 combines with J gene TRBJ1-2; D is uncertain. CDR1 SGHVS and CDR2 FQNEAQ come from the germline V gene. The ends were cut back, 5 bases at V and 0 bases at J, with 7 bases in the middle. The CDR3 sequence is 13 residues long. CDR3 nucleotides: TGTGCCAGCAGCCTAATAGCTAACTATGGCTACACCTTC. This sequence encodes CASSLIANYGYTF.

This clone has a single count. CDR3 sequence: CASSKQLAGPSTDTQYF. CDR3 DNA sequence: TGTGCCAGCAGCAAACAACTAGCGGGGCCCAGCACAGATACGCAGTATTTT. The chain links TRBV21-1 to TRBJ2-3; the table's TRBD2 call for D was not verified on the DNA. TRBV21-1 corresponds to a pseudogene. The CDR3 length is 17 residues.

The J gene is TRBJ1-2, the V gene TRBV5-1; 7 bases are shared with TRBD1. Germline CDR1 is SGHRS and CDR2 is YFSETQ. With 0 bases clipped from V and 0 bases from J, the junction kept 2 bases outside the gene matches. The CDR3 covers 15 residues. For the CDR3, the DNA is TGCGCCAGCAGCTTGGGGACAGGTTCTAACTATGGCTACACCTTC. Translating gives CASSLGTGSNYGYTF. The full variable domain, rest sourced from reference TRBV5-1 and TRBJ1-2, is KAGVTQTPRYLIKTRGQQVTLSCSPISGHRSVSWYQQTPGQGLQFLFEYFSETQRNKGNFPGRFSGRQFSNSRSEMNVSTLELGDSALYLCASSLGTGSNYGYTFGSGTRLTVV.

J is TRBJ1-1 and V is TRBV24-1; tentatively, D is TRBD1 (6 bases). Per the germline V gene, CDR1 is KGHDR and CDR2 is SFDVKD. This CDR3 contains 14 residues. V was pared by 10 bases and J by 3 bases, with 17 bases between. In nucleotides, the CDR3 is TGTGCCACTAATCAGGGGCCACCCGACACTGAAGCTTTCTTT. It codes for CATNQGPPDTEAFF.

The rearrangement joins TRBV14 to TRBJ1-2; 8 nucleotides agree with TRBD1. The CDR3 covers 13 residues. The germline gives CDR1 SGHDN, CDR2 FVKESK. The V gene end was trimmed by 3 bases and the J gene end by 5 bases; junction bases not matched to a gene: 2. Written as DNA, the CDR3 is TGTGCCAGCAGCCACGGACAGGGTTATGGCTACACCTTC. Translation: CASSHGQGYGYTF. Variable domain in full (rest from reference TRBV14 and TRBJ1-2): EAGVTQFPSHSVIEKGQTVTLRCDPISGHDNLYWYRRVMGKEIKFLLHFVKESKQDESGMPNNRFLAERTGGTYSTLKVQPAELEDSGVYFCASSHGQGYGYTFGSGTRLTVV.

The chain employs TRBV19 and TRBJ1-2; 7 positions agree with TRBD1. J lost 0 bases, V lost 3 bases, and 4 bases had no gene match. The CDR3 covers 15 residues. The germline V gene encodes CDR1 LNHDA and CDR2 SQIVND (reference sequence). CDR3: CASSIGTAANYGYTF. The CDR3 DNA is TGTGCCAGTAGTATCGGGACAGCCGCTAACTATGGCTACACCTTC.

This chain's CDR3 is CASSSRTGVTEAFF. Here the CDR3 DNA reads TGTGCCAGCAGTTCCAGAACAGGGGTCACTGAAGCTTTCTTT. The chain is built from TRBV27 and TRBJ1-1; 7 bases are a match to TRBD1. V was clipped by 4 bases and J by 4 bases; unmatched bases: 6. The CDR3 extends over 14 amino acids. CDR1 and CDR2 (germline): MNHEY, SMNVEV (reference sequence).

This clone was counted ten times or more. The chain carries TRBV27 and TRBJ2-1; a possible D gene is TRBD1 (6 bases). Trimming took 3 bases from V and 5 from J, leaving 11 bases between them. The germline V gene encodes CDR1 MNHEY and CDR2 SMNVEV (reference sequence). This CDR3 region has 14 residues. The DNA of the CDR3 is TGTGCCAGCAGTTTCAGGGGTTCAAACAATGAGCAGTTCTTC. Residues: CASSFRGSNNEQFF.

This clone showed up just once. This chain joins TRBV5-4 and TRBJ2-3, with 15 bases aligning to TRBD2. V was clipped by 4 bases and J by 4 bases; unmatched bases: 4. CDR1 is SGHNT, CDR2 YYREEE, per germline (reference sequence). The CDR3 loop spans 16 amino acids. The CDR3 DNA sequence: TGTGCCAGCAGCGCCGGGACTAGCGGGGGGTCAGATACGCAGTATTTT. Protein product: CASSAGTSGGSDTQYF.

V gene TRBV3-1 (or the pseudogene TRBV3-2) combines with J gene TRBJ2-1, with D tentatively TRBD2 (5 bases). The CDR3 extends over 15 amino acids. V lost 1 base and J 5 bases, leaving 12 bases between the germline ends. From germline, CDR1 is LGHDT and CDR2 YNNKEL (reference sequence). The CDR3, as DNA: TGTGCCAGCAGCCAAGTCCCCGGGAAGAACAATGAGCAGTTCTTC. Amino acids: CASSQVPGKNNEQFF.

The CDR3: CASSPAGNTDTQYF. The CDR3, as DNA: TGTGCCAGCTCACCCGCGGGAAACACAGATACGCAGTATTTT. The chain carries TRBV18 and TRBJ2-3; possibly TRBD2 for D (6 bases). The V and J ends lost 3 bases and 2 bases respectively, with 9 bases between them. The germline V gene encodes CDR1 KGHSH and CDR2 LQKENI. This CDR3 has 14 amino acids.

This clone was detected once. This chain uses TRBV3-1 (or the pseudogene TRBV3-2) with TRBJ2-2; 16 bases match TRBD2. V trimming: 4 bases; J trimming: 6 bases; junction bases outside the gene matches: 5. The CDR3 sequence is 17 residues long. The germline gives CDR1 LGHDT, CDR2 YNNKEL (reference sequence). The CDR3 loop is CASSRRGTSGGAGELFF. Written as DNA, the CDR3 is TGTGCCAGCAGCCGACGAGGGACTAGCGGGGGGGCCGGGGAGCTGTTTTTT.

V gene TRBV6-1 combines with J gene TRBJ1-2; D is ambiguous. Trimming stripped 2 bases from V and 12 bases from J, with 13 bases between. CDR1 is MNHNS and CDR2 is SASEGT in the germline V gene. The CDR3 is made up of 12 amino acids. The CDR3 here is CASSEWQLGNTF. The CDR3 nucleotides read TGTGCCAGCAGTGAATGGCAGCTCGGGAACACCTTC.

This sequence joins TRBV5-5 and TRBJ1-6; D is possibly TRBD1 (5 bases). There are 15 residues in the CDR3. V was trimmed by 4 bases and J by 7 bases, leaving 15 bases between them. CDR1 and CDR2 from the germline V gene are SGHKS and YYEKEE (reference sequence). This CDR3 is CASSRDGGRNSPLHF. The CDR3 nucleotides read TGTGCCAGCAGCCGGGACGGGGGTAGGAATTCACCCCTCCACTTT.

The genes are TRBV9 and TRBJ2-1; 9 positions agree with TRBD1. V gave up 0 bases and J gave up 7 bases; unmatched junction bases: 5. Germline CDR1 SGDLS, CDR2 YYNGEE. The CDR3 covers 15 residues. The CDR3 nucleotides are TGTGCCAGCAGCGTAGGGGGACAGGGAGTTAATGAGCAGTTCTTC. This codes for CASSVGGQGVNEQFF.

The chain employs TRBV5-1 and TRBJ2-7; D is perhaps TRBD1 (6 bases). Germline CDR1 reads SGHRS; CDR2 reads YFSETQ. V was clipped by 4 bases and J by 0 bases, with 14 bases between them. CDR3 size: 15 residues. CDR3 bases: TGCGCCAGCAGCGTACAGGGTGGCGGCTCCTACGAGCAGTACTTC. This codes for CASSVQGGGSYEQYF.

The chain carries TRBV10-3 and TRBJ2-2; 7 bases align to TRBD1. Germline-derived CDR1 and CDR2 are ENHRY and SYGVKD. This CDR3 region has 16 residues. The ends lost 4 bases at V and 0 bases at J; junction bases unmatched: 5. In DNA, the CDR3 is TGTGCCATCAGTGTTTTGGGGACAGCGAACACCGGGGAGCTGTTTTTT. It specifies CAISVLGTANTGELFF.

The chain links TRBV30 to TRBJ2-3, with 10 bases that match TRBD1. This CDR3 has 15 amino acids. The V gene end was trimmed by 3 bases and the J gene end by 8 bases; junction bases not matched to a gene: 11. Germline CDR1 and CDR2: GTSNPN and SVGIG (reference sequence). The CDR3 DNA follows: TGTGCCTGGAGACGCCCGGGACAGGGGCTAGGTACGCAGTATTTT. Translating it yields CAWRRPGQGLGTQYF.

This rearrangement joins TRBV24-1 to TRBJ2-7; D may be TRBD1 (5 bases). The CDR3 is 13 residues long. CDR1 and CDR2 from the germline V gene are KGHDR and SFDVKD. Between the trimmed V and J ends, which lost 6 bases and 2 bases, there was a span of 10 bases. The CDR3 region has the DNA TGTGCCACCAGTCTAGGGGCCCCCTACGAGCAGTACGTC. Translated: CATSLGAPYEQYV.

The gene calls are TRBV6-5 and TRBJ1-1, with 7 nucleotides matching TRBD1. The CDR3 is made up of 14 amino acids. The V segment lost 5 bases and the J segment 0 bases; nucleotides outside the gene matches: 3. The germline CDR1 and CDR2 sequences are MNHEY and SVGAGI. CDR3 residues: CASSRTGLNTEAFF. The CDR3 DNA reads TGTGCCAGCAGTCGGACAGGATTGAACACTGAAGCTTTCTTT.

V gene TRBV6-5 combines with J gene TRBJ2-7; 7 bases are shared with TRBD2. Germline V gene sequence: CDR1 MNHEY, CDR2 SVGAGI. This CDR3 is 15 amino acids long. With 5 bases clipped from V and 2 bases from J, the junction kept 9 bases outside the gene matches. CDR3 residues: CASSPLAALPYEQYV. Written as DNA, the CDR3 is TGTGCCAGCAGTCCCCTAGCGGCGCTACCCTACGAGCAGTACGTC.

The genes are TRBV3-1 (or the pseudogene TRBV3-2) and TRBJ2-3; possibly TRBD2 for D (5 bases). This CDR3 region has 14 residues. The V end lost 4 bases, the J end lost 2 bases, and 10 bases lay between the germline ends. The germline CDR1 and CDR2 sequences are LGHDT and YNNKEL (reference sequence). In nucleotides, the CDR3 is TGTGCCAGCAGCCGTGAGGGCTACACAGATACGCAGTATTTT. This gives the protein CASSREGYTDTQYF.